This is a list of T cell receptor beta chains from one sample in a study of cytomegalovirus exposure and HLA in healthy donors. Only in-frame clones appear in the TCRdb table, and some are missing; sequencing was by immunoSEQ multiplex PCR. Among 150,000 to 200,000 clones, 84% were seen once, and the ten largest hold around 0.27%. Sequencing input: PBMCs. These TCRs come from a boy aged 5-17 years in good health and CMV-seronegative. Both conserved end residues are part of each CDR3. A D gene is named only where the DNA matches it firmly. Rows may omit the clone size; those that give it use once, few, many or a size class.

abundance	d_gene	j_gene	v_gene	CDR3nt	CDR3aa
-	-	TRBJ1-1	TRBV19	TGTGCCAGTAAGGTTGAGGGTTATCGGACTGAAGCTTTCTTT	CASKVEGYRTEAFF
-	-	TRBJ2-2	TRBV5-1	TGCGCCAGCCACAACACGACCGGGGAGCTGTTTTTT	CASHNTTGELFF
-	-	TRBJ1-3	TRBV2	TGTGCCAGCACGAGACAGGCTGGAAACACCATATATTTT	CASTRQAGNTIYF
-	-	TRBJ1-5	TRBV2	TGTGCCAGCAGTGCGCCAGGGGATTATCAGCCCCAGCATTTT	CASSAPGDYQPQHF
-	TRBD1	TRBJ2-1	TRBV6-4	TGTGCCAGCAGTATGGGGACAGGGGGCCTACCTGAGCAGTTCTTC	CASSMGTGGLPEQFF
once	-	TRBJ2-1	TRBV9	TGTGCCAGCGGCTCCCGTGGGGGGGCATACAATGAGCAGTTCTTC	CASGSRGGAYNEQFF
-	TRBD2	TRBJ2-7	TRBV7-8	TGTGCCAGCAGCTTAGGAGCTAGCGGGTCCTACGAGCAGTACTTC	CASSLGASGSYEQYF
-	-	TRBJ1-2	TRBV27	TGTGCCAGCAGTTTATCGATCGGGGGGCGGGATGGCTACACCTTC	CASSLSIGGRDGYTF
-	TRBD1	TRBJ1-5	TRBV7-2	TGTGCCAGCAGCCCCCGGGACAGGGGGCAATTTAATAGCAATCAGCCCCAGCATTTT	CASSPRDRGQFNSNQPQHF
-	-	TRBJ1-4	TRBV19	TGTGCCAGTAGTAGTCTGCAGTCTAATGAAAAACTGTTTTTT	CASSSLQSNEKLFF